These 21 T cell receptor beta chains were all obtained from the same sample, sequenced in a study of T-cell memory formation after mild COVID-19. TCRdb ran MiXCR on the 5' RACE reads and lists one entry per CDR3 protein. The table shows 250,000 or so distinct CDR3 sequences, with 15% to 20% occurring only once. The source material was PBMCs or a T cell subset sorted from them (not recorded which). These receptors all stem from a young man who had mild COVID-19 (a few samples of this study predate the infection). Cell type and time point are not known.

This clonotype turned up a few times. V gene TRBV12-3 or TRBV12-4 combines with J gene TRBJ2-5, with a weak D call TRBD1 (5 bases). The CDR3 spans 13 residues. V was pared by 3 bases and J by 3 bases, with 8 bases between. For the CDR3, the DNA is TGTGCCAGCAGTTTTATCAGGGAAGAGACCCAGTACTTC. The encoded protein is CASSFIREETQYF.

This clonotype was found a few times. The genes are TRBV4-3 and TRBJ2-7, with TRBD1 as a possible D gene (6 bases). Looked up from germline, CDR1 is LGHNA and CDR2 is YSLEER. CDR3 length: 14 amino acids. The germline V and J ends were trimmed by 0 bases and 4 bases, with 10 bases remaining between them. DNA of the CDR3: TGCGCCAGCAGCCAAGAGGCCAGGGGATACGAGCAGTACTTC. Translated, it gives CASSQEARGYEQYF.

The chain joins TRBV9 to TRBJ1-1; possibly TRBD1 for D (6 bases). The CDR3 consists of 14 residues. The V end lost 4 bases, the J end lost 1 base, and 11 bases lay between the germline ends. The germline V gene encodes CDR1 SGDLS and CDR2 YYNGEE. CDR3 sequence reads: CASSLTGRNTEAFF. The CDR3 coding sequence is TGTGCCAGCAGCCTGACAGGTAGGAACACTGAAGCTTTCTTT.

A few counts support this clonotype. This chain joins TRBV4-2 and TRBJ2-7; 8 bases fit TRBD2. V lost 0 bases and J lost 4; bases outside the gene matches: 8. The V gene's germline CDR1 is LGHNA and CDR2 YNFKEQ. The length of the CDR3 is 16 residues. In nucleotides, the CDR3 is TGTGCCAGCAGCCAAGATCTGGGCGGGGGGACTTACGAGCAGTACTTC. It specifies CASSQDLGGGTYEQYF.

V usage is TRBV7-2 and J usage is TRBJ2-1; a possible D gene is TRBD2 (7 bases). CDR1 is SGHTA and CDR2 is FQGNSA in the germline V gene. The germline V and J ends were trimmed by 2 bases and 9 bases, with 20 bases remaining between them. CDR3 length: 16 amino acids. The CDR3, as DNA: TGTGCCAGCAGCTTAATTGGGGGGGCGGCTGTGGGTGAGCAGTTCTTC. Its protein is CASSLIGGAAVGEQFF.

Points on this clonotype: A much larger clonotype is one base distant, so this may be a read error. CDR3: CASSLEKETQYF. Here the CDR3 DNA reads TGCGCCAGCAGCTTGGAGAAAGAGACCCAGTACTTC. The gene calls are TRBV5-1 and TRBJ2-5, with D unresolved. Trimming took 0 bases from V and 3 from J, leaving 3 bases between them. Germline lookup yields CDR1 SGHRS and CDR2 YFSETQ. The CDR3 has 12 residues.

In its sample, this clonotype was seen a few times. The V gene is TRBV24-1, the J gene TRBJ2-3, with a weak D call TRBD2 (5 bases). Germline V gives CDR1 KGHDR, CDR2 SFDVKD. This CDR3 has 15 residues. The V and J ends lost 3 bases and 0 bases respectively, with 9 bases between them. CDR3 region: CATSDPRTSTDTQYF. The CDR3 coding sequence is TGTGCCACCAGTGATCCCAGGACTAGCACAGATACGCAGTATTTT.

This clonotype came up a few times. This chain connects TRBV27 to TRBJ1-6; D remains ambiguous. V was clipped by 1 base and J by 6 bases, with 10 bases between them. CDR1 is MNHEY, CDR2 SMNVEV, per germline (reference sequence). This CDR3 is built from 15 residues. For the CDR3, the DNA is TGTGCCAGCAGTTTATTGGGGTTCTCTAATTCACCCCTCCACTTT. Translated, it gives CASSLLGFSNSPLHF.

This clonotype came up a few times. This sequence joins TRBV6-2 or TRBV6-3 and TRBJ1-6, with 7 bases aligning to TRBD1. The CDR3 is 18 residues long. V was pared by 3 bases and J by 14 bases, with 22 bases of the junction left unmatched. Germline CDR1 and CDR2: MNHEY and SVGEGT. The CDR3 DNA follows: TGTGCCAGCAGTTATATACCTCTCCGGGACAGCTTCCACCAGGCCCTCCACTTT. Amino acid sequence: CASSYIPLRDSFHQALHF.

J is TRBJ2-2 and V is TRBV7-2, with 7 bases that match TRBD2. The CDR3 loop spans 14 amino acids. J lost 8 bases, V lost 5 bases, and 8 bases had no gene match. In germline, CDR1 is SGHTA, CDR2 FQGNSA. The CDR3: CASSAGLERGELFF. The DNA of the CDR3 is TGTGCCAGCAGCGCCGGACTAGAACGAGGGGAGCTGTTTTTT.

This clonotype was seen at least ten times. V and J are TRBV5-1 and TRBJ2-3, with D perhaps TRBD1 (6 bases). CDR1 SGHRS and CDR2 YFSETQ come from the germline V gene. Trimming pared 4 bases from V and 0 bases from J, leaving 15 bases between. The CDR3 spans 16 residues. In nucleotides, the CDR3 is TGCGCCAGCAGCCCGCAAGGGGGAGCTAGCACAGATACGCAGTATTTT. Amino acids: CASSPQGGASTDTQYF.

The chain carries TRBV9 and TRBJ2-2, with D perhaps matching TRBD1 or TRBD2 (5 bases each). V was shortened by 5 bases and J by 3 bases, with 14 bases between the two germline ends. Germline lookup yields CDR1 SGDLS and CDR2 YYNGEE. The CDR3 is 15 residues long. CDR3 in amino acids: CASSVGTKHTGELFF. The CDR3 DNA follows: TGTGCCAGCAGTGTTGGGACGAAACACACCGGGGAGCTGTTTTTT.

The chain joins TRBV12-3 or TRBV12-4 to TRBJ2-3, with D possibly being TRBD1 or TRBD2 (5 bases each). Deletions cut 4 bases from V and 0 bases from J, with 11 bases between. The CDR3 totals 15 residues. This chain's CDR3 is CASSYGTLSTDTQYF. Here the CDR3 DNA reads TGTGCCAGCAGTTATGGGACCCTGAGCACAGATACGCAGTATTTT.

The CDR3 region has the DNA TGTGCCAGCAGTTACTCGAGCCACTCTTACGAGCAGTACGTC. Translation: CASSYSSHSYEQYV. The V gene is TRBV6-5, the J gene TRBJ2-7; no firm D call. The length of the CDR3 is 14 residues. Germline V gives CDR1 MNHEY, CDR2 SVGAGI. Trimming took off 0 bases at V and 4 bases at J, with 10 bases between the two ends.

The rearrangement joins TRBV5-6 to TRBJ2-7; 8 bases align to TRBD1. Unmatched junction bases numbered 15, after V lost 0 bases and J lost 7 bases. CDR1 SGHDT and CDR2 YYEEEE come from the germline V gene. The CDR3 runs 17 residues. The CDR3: CASSLARQGMGKREQYF. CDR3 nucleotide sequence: TGTGCCAGCAGCTTGGCCCGACAGGGGATGGGAAAAAGGGAGCAGTACTTC.

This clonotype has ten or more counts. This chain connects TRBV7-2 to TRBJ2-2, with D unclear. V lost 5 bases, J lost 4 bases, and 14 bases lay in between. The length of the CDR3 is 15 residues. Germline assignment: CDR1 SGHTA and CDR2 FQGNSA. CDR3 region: CASSRHGQFTGELFF. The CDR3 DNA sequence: TGTGCCAGCAGCCGCCATGGGCAGTTCACCGGGGAGCTGTTTTTT.

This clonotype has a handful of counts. This chain's CDR3 is CASSVATPGAAGYTF. The CDR3 DNA sequence: TGTGCCAGCAGCGTAGCTACCCCAGGGGCGGCTGGCTACACCTTC. This chain joins TRBV9 and TRBJ1-2; tentatively, D is TRBD1 (6 bases). V gave up 0 bases and J gave up 7 bases, with 16 bases separating them. The CDR3 extends over 15 amino acids. From germline, CDR1 is SGDLS and CDR2 YYNGEE.

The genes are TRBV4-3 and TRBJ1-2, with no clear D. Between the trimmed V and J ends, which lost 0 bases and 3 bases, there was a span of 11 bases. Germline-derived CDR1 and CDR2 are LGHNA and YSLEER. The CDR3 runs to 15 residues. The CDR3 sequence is CASSQEYGLDYGYTF. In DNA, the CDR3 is TGCGCCAGCAGCCAAGAGTACGGGCTTGACTATGGCTACACCTTC.

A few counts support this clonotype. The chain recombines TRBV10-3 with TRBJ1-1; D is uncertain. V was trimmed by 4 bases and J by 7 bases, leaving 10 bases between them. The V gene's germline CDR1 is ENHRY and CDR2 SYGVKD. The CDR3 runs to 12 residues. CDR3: CAISAEVNEAFF. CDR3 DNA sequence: TGTGCCATCAGTGCTGAGGTAAATGAAGCTTTCTTT.

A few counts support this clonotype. CDR3 sequence: CASSYGEQFF. In DNA form, the CDR3 reads TGTGCCAGCAGTTACGGCGAGCAGTTCTTC. The chain employs TRBV6-6 and TRBJ2-1; D remains ambiguous. With 2 bases removed from V and 10 bases from J, the gap between germline ends came to 3 bases. Germline V lookup: CDR1 MNHNY, CDR2 SVGAGI (reference sequence). The CDR3 contains 10 residues.

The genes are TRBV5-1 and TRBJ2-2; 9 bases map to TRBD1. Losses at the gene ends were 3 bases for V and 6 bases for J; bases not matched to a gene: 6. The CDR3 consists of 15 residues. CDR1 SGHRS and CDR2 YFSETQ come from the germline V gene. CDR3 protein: CASSSRDRDPGELFF. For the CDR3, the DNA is TGCGCCAGCAGCTCTAGGGACAGGGACCCCGGGGAGCTGTTTTTT.